This T cell receptor beta chain was recovered during a study of blood T cell repertoires in COVID-19 (dated by TCRdb to about 2020). Turning to the overall study: Samples covering the acute and convalescent phases of COVID-19 were provided by collaborators in the United States, Italy and Spain. The prospective study material was composed of cDNA or gDNA derived from T cells, B-cell-depleted T cells, or PBMCs. Deeply sampled blood TCRbeta repertoires from subjects exposed to, actively infected with, or recovered from COVID-19 were included in the dataset. The repertoires were made available in a free public database intended to serve as a resource for research on the immune response to SARS-CoV-2. Samples were obtained from the ongoing ImmuneRACE study (first 160 participants) and from about 1,300 subjects provided by 6 global collaborators. Nearly every sample came with metadata listing a de-identified subject ID, COVID-19 status, age in years and sex. HLA class I and class II types, where available, came from metadata supplied by the sample provider rather than from assay-based typing.

As for this clone: Its antigen remains unidentified. The sample holds no much larger clone one base away, and base qualities are not on file.

What the research found in general, with its limitations: How much clinical and demographic metadata was included differed by source and by participant, and the metadata was provided uncurated.

The V end loses 6 bases and the J end loses 2 bases, and a stretch of 9 bases separates them. From its cysteine to its phenylalanine, the CDR3 spans 13 amino acids. CDR3 DNA is the only sequence kept; it has 39 bases, read in frame from the first base. CDR1 and CDR2, looked up from the germline V gene, are MDHEN and SYDVKM. Each collaborating institution followed its own protocols to collect whole blood in K2EDTA tubes. For TCRbeta analysis, collaborators shipped samples in one of three forms: frozen whole blood, isolated PBMCs, or DNA extracted from either of those sample types. TCRbeta CDR3 regions were amplified from genomic DNA using the immunoSEQ Assay, a bias-controlled multiplex PCR. The authors processed their data as follows. The number of nucleated cells in each sample was estimated by amplification of reference gene primers within the assay. To quantify the absolute abundance of each unique TCRbeta CDR3 rearrangement, sequence reads were collapsed and filtered. For each sample, productive Simpson clonality was calculated by taking the square root of Simpson's diversity index across productive rearrangements. TCRdb stores this immuneACCESS table with in-frame sequences only. Part of the clones is absent; in the studies checked, under half of the shortfall reflects unresolved V genes, and no reason is known for the rest. Clone size and the V and J calls come from that table; the DNA yielded D and trimming. The sample table records about 150,000 clones; around four fifths of these occur just once. Jointly, the top ten make up less than 2.5% of the sample.

The source is a man aged 65 to 79 with acute or convalescent COVID-19. The chain is assembled from TRBV28 and TRBJ2-3, with TRBD1 perhaps the D gene, on 5 matching bases. Sequencing was performed on peripheral blood. The CDR3 reads as follows: CASRPGNTDTQYF. The nucleotides read TGTGCCAGCAGGCCAGGGAACACAGATACGCAGTATTTT.